Shown below are 16 T cell receptor beta chains from a single sample sequenced in a study of response to subunit inactivated influenza vaccine. TCRdb fed the RT-PCR reads into MiXCR, producing one record per CDR3 protein. Of hundreds of thousands of distinct CDR3 sequences listed, about 18% were seen once; the top ten hold approximately 10%. The sample was PBMCs from blood, taken about 5 days after vaccination. These receptors all stem from a man between 50 and 59 years old who received an inactivated influenza vaccine.

The V gene is TRBV6-5, the J gene TRBJ1-2, with 8 bases that match TRBD1. This CDR3 contains 13 residues. The V and J ends lost 4 bases and 14 bases, in that order; junction bases with no gene match: 12. Germline loops: CDR1 MNHEY, CDR2 SVGAGI. The CDR3 nucleotides are TGTGCCAGCAGTTCCGGACAGGGCCCTCCTGAAACCTTC. Translated: CASSSGQGPPETF.

This clonotype has a handful of counts. CDR3 nucleotide sequence: TGCAGCGTTAACGGACAGGGGAGTTTAGGCACTGAAGCTTTCTTT. Amino acids: CSVNGQGSLGTEAFF. The V gene is TRBV29-1, the J gene TRBJ1-1; 9 nucleotides match TRBD1. The CDR3 is 15 residues long. V lost 5 bases to trimming and J lost 4 bases; unmatched junction nucleotides: 11. Germline V CDR1 and CDR2: SQVTM, ANQGSEA.

The V and J genes are TRBV12-3 or TRBV12-4 and TRBJ1-1, with 8 nucleotides matching TRBD1. Unmatched junction bases numbered 5, after V lost 6 bases and J lost 8 bases. This CDR3 is 12 amino acids long. The CDR3 DNA reads as TGTGCCAGCAGCCACAGGACAGGGGAAGCTTTCTTT. Residues: CASSHRTGEAFF.

J is TRBJ1-4 and V is TRBV20-1; D is undetermined. Germline V gene sequence: CDR1 DFQATT, CDR2 SNEGSKA (reference sequence). V dropped 4 bases and J dropped 7 bases, with 13 bases sitting between them. This CDR3 is 13 amino acids long. CDR3 region: CSANGPLSEKLFF. The CDR3 bases are TGCAGTGCTAACGGACCTCTAAGTGAAAAACTGTTTTTT.

The J gene is TRBJ1-4, the V gene TRBV10-3; D unclear. The length of the CDR3 is 12 residues. With 0 bases removed from V and 8 bases from J, the gap between germline ends came to 4 bases. CDR1 and CDR2 from the germline V gene are ENHRY and SYGVKD. The CDR3 protein is CAISESKEKLFF. CDR3 sequence (DNA): TGTGCCATCAGTGAGTCGAAAGAAAAACTGTTTTTT.

V is TRBV5-4 and J is TRBJ1-4, with D possibly being TRBD1 (5 bases). CDR3 length equals 13 residues. Germline lookup yields CDR1 SGHNT and CDR2 YYREEE (reference sequence). The V gene lost 0 bases and the J gene lost 8 bases, with 8 bases spanning the gap. The CDR3 here is CASSLDRDEKLFF. The CDR3 DNA reads TGTGCCAGCAGCTTGGACCGGGACGAAAAACTGTTTTTT.

There are many counts of this clonotype. This chain links TRBV28 with TRBJ2-7, with 11 bases fitting TRBD2. Germline V lookup: CDR1 MDHEN, CDR2 SYDVKM. The length of the CDR3 is 12 residues. Trimming took 8 bases from V and 3 from J; bases not matched to a gene: 0. The CDR3 region is CASGTSGYEQYF. CDR3 bases: TGTGCCAGCGGGACTAGCGGCTACGAGCAGTACTTC.

This clonotype was observed a few times. This chain joins TRBV3-1 and TRBJ1-1; perhaps TRBD1 as D (6 bases). Trimming left V 5 bases short and J 10 bases short, with 14 bases between. This CDR3 has 12 amino acids. Germline V gives CDR1 LGHDT, CDR2 YNNKEL (reference sequence). The CDR3 sequence is CASSGQFKVAFF. Here the CDR3 DNA reads TGTGCCAGCAGCGGACAGTTCAAGGTAGCTTTCTTT. The entire variable domain, with the rest obtained from reference TRBV3-1 and TRBJ1-1, is as follows: DTAVSQTPKYLVTQMGNDKSIKCEQNLGHDTMYWYKQDSKKFLKIMFSYNNKELIINETVPNRFSPKSPDKAHLNLHINSLELGDSAVYFCASSGQFKVAFFGQGTRLTVV.

Only a few counts were recorded for this clonotype. The chain recombines TRBV4-1 with TRBJ2-1, with 9 bases fitting TRBD1. In germline, CDR1 is MGHRA, CDR2 YSYEKL. The CDR3 is made up of 16 amino acids. The V segment lost 4 bases and the J segment 7 bases; nucleotides outside the gene matches: 11. CDR3 protein: CASSRTRDRERNEQFF. CDR3 in DNA: TGCGCCAGCAGCCGGACCCGGGACAGGGAACGAAATGAGCAGTTCTTC.

The rearrangement uses TRBV11-3 and TRBJ1-4, with a weak D call TRBD1 (5 bases). V was shortened by 3 bases and J by 0 bases, with 23 bases between the two germline ends. The CDR3 is 20 residues long. The germline V gene encodes CDR1 SGHNT and CDR2 YENEEA. CDR3 region: CASSLGGRAKIDATNEKLFF. The DNA for the CDR3 is TGTGCCAGCAGCTTGGGGGGTCGGGCCAAAATAGATGCAACTAATGAAAAACTGTTTTTT.

This clonotype came up a few times. The V call is TRBV20-1, the J call TRBJ2-1, with D hard to call. The CDR3 sequence is 16 residues long. Germline V lookup: CDR1 DFQATT, CDR2 SNEGSKA (reference sequence). The V and J ends lost 1 base and 0 bases respectively, with 13 bases between them. The DNA for the CDR3 is TGCAGTGCTAGAGCGCTACTTGCGAGCTCCTACAATGAGCAGTTCTTC. It is translated as CSARALLASSYNEQFF.

CDR3 sequence: CASSLVRGGNEQYF. The CDR3, as DNA: TGTGCCAGCAGCTTAGTGAGGGGCGGGAACGAGCAGTACTTC. The chain combines TRBV7-8 with TRBJ2-7; the D gene is possibly TRBD2 (6 bases). The CDR3 is 14 amino acids. Germline CDR1 is SGHVS and CDR2 is FQNEAQ. The ends were cut back, 1 base at V and 5 bases at J, with 12 bases in the middle.

CDR3 sequence: CASSPRTSGSGYQETQYF. Written as DNA, the CDR3 is TGTGCCAGCAGCCCGAGGACTAGCGGGAGCGGGTACCAAGAGACCCAGTACTTC. The chain combines TRBV4-2 with TRBJ2-5, with 13 bases lining up with TRBD2. Per germline, CDR1 LGHNA and CDR2 YNFKEQ. Trimming took 4 bases from V and 0 from J; bases not matched to a gene: 8. The CDR3 is 18 residues long.

This clonotype was detected only a few times. The V call is TRBV10-3, the J call TRBJ2-7; 7 positions match TRBD1. The CDR3 totals 15 residues. CDR1 and CDR2 (germline): ENHRY, SYGVKD. Trimming took 3 bases from V and 6 from J; bases not matched to a gene: 11. DNA for the CDR3: TGTGCCATCAGTGATGGGGTTAGAGGGGGCACCGAGCAGTACTTC. Amino acid sequence: CAISDGVRGGTEQYF.

This clonotype has a handful of counts. The rearrangement uses TRBV6-4 and TRBJ2-3; D is unresolved. Looked up from germline, CDR1 is MRHNA and CDR2 is SNTAGT. CDR3 length: 14 amino acids. Trimming left V 6 bases short and J 0 bases short, with 10 bases between. CDR3 loop: CASRPAASTDTQYF. The CDR3 coding sequence is TGTGCCAGCAGACCGGCGGCTAGCACAGATACGCAGTATTTT.

This clonotype was seen a few times. This rearrangement joins TRBV3-1 to TRBJ2-5; TRBD2 aligns across 7 bases. The trim removed 1 base at V and 5 bases at J, leaving 7 bases unmatched. The germline V gene has CDR1 LGHDT and CDR2 YNNKEL (reference sequence). This CDR3 is built from 15 residues. CDR3 sequence (DNA): TGTGCCAGCAGCCAAGCTGCCGTAGCGGGTGAGACCCAGTACTTC. Translating gives CASSQAAVAGETQYF.